What follows are 26 T cell receptor beta chains derived from one specimen sequenced in a study of blood T cell repertoires in COVID-19. Assay used: immunoSEQ multiplex PCR; TCRdb lists only in-frame clones, some missing. The sample has fewer than 150,000 clones, 85% to 90% seen once; the top ten hold 8% to 13%. The material sequenced was peripheral blood. These TCRs come from a woman of 80 years or more with acute or convalescent COVID-19.

This sequence joins TRBV9 and TRBJ2-3; possible D gene TRBD2, 7 bases. This CDR3 region has 16 residues. Trimming pared 0 bases from V and 4 bases from J, leaving 15 bases between. Germline V gene data show CDR1 as SGDLS and CDR2 as YYNGEE. The CDR3 DNA reads as TGTGCCAGCAGCGTAGGCGGGCCGGGGGGCGCAGATACGCAGTATTTT. Its translation is CASSVGGPGGADTQYF.

The chain recombines TRBV27 with TRBJ1-2; TRBD1 might be the D (5 bases). The ends were cut back, 5 bases at V and 6 bases at J, with 16 bases in the middle. CDR1 is MNHEY and CDR2 is SMNVEV in the germline V gene (reference sequence). The CDR3 totals 14 residues. As DNA, the CDR3 is TGTGCCAGCAGTACCCAGGGCTTGTGGAATGGCTACACCTTC. It is translated as CASSTQGLWNGYTF.

This clone turned up a few times. This rearrangement joins TRBV6-5 to TRBJ1-6; D is possibly TRBD1 (5 bases). Germline V CDR1 and CDR2: MNHEY, SVGAGI. The V and J ends lost 5 bases and 7 bases respectively, with 15 bases between them. The CDR3 runs 15 residues. The CDR3 nucleotides are TGTGCCAGCAGTCCGATAGGGGTCGGGAATTCACCCCTCCACTTT. Protein: CASSPIGVGNSPLHF.

Only one count was recorded for this clone. The rearrangement joins TRBV7-2 to TRBJ2-7, with 9 bases that match TRBD1. This CDR3 is 15 amino acids long. V shed 7 bases, J shed 4 bases, and the junction held 11 bases outside the gene matches. The germline V gene encodes CDR1 SGHTA and CDR2 FQGNSA. The CDR3 loop is CASNPSGGQGYEQYF. CDR3 sequence (DNA): TGTGCCAGCAACCCAAGTGGGGGACAGGGTTACGAGCAGTACTTC.

This chain connects TRBV19 to TRBJ2-2; 8 bases are a match to TRBD2. This CDR3 region has 14 residues. CDR1 LNHDA and CDR2 SQIVND come from the germline V gene (reference sequence). V shed 10 bases and J 5 bases; nucleotides not matched to a gene: 9. CDR3 protein: CATTNRGGTGELFF. CDR3 sequence (DNA): TGTGCCACTACGAACCGGGGGGGGACCGGGGAGCTGTTTTTT.

This clone was seen once. The gene calls are TRBV5-1 and TRBJ1-2; TRBD1 is a possible D gene (5 bases). Trimming pared 8 bases from V and 6 bases from J, leaving 14 bases between. In germline, CDR1 is SGHRS, CDR2 YFSETQ. The CDR3 consists of 12 residues. CDR3 bases: TGCGCCAGTTACCAGGGAGGAGATGGCTACACCTTC. It translates to CASYQGGDGYTF.

V usage is TRBV3-1 (or the pseudogene TRBV3-2) and J usage is TRBJ1-1; TRBD1 might be the D (5 bases). The CDR3 extends over 14 amino acids. The germline gives CDR1 LGHDT, CDR2 YNNKEL (reference sequence). V gave up 1 base and J gave up 4 bases, with 10 bases separating them. CDR3 region: CASSQGTQGTEAFF. CDR3 DNA: TGTGCCAGCAGCCAAGGAACCCAGGGCACTGAAGCTTTCTTT.

CDR3: CASSLGPGAAGNTIYF. The CDR3 coding sequence is TGTGCCAGCAGCTTAGGGCCAGGGGCGGCTGGAAACACCATATATTTT. This sequence joins TRBV7-2 and TRBJ1-3; D perhaps matches TRBD1 (6 bases). V was shortened by 1 base and J by 2 bases, with 12 bases between the two germline ends. The CDR3 contains 16 residues. The germline V gene encodes CDR1 SGHTA and CDR2 FQGNSA.

The chain carries TRBV5-1 and TRBJ2-5; 7 nucleotides agree with TRBD1. This CDR3 region has 13 residues. Germline V gene lookup returns CDR1 SGHRS and CDR2 YFSETQ. V lost 0 bases and J lost 6; bases outside the gene matches: 2. CDR3: CASSLGQGQTQYF. The CDR3 DNA reads TGCGCCAGCAGCTTGGGACAGGGCCAGACCCAGTACTTC. Together with reference TRBV5-1 and TRBJ2-5, the CDR3 gives the full variable domain: KAGVTQTPRYLIKTRGQQVTLSCSPISGHRSVSWYQQTPGQGLQFLFEYFSETQRNKGNFPGRFSGRQFSNSRSEMNVSTLELGDSALYLCASSLGQGQTQYFGPGTRLLVL.

The rearrangement joins TRBV9 to TRBJ2-1; 8 nucleotides match TRBD2. With 0 bases clipped from V and 9 bases from J, the junction kept 11 bases outside the gene matches. The germline V gene encodes CDR1 SGDLS and CDR2 YYNGEE. This CDR3 contains 16 residues. In nucleotides, the CDR3 is TGTGCCAGCAGCGTAGTGGTGCGGGGGGTGGTCGGTGAGCAGTTCTTC. It specifies CASSVVVRGVVGEQFF.

The chain carries TRBV27 and TRBJ1-2; D remains ambiguous. Trimming left V 2 bases short and J 4 bases short, with 8 bases between. This CDR3 has 13 amino acids. The germline gives CDR1 MNHEY, CDR2 SMNVEV (reference sequence). CDR3 sequence (DNA): TGTGCCAGCAGTTTAAACAGTTTCTATGGCTACACCTTC. It yields the protein CASSLNSFYGYTF.

V is TRBV5-5 and J is TRBJ1-1, with D unresolved. CDR1 SGHKS and CDR2 YYEKEE come from the germline V gene (reference sequence). This CDR3 has 13 residues. V lost 3 bases and J 3 bases, leaving 9 bases between the germline ends. CDR3 in amino acids: CASSWSGDTEAFF. The CDR3 DNA is TGTGCCAGCAGCTGGTCGGGAGACACTGAAGCTTTCTTT.

This clone was recorded once. The chain combines TRBV19 with TRBJ1-3; D remains ambiguous. The germline gives CDR1 LNHDA, CDR2 SQIVND (reference sequence). CDR3 size: 16 residues. V lost 3 bases and J 0 bases, leaving 12 bases between the germline ends. The CDR3 coding sequence is TGTGCCAGTAGTATCCGGCGGGCTTCCTCTGGAAACACCATATATTTT. It translates to CASSIRRASSGNTIYF.

CDR3 residues: CASSFQGAGDNEQFF. CDR3 coding DNA: TGTGCCAGCAGTTTTCAAGGGGCTGGGGACAATGAGCAGTTCTTC. The chain has TRBV27 and TRBJ2-1, with D maybe TRBD1 (5 bases). The CDR3 runs 15 residues. Trimming pared 3 bases from V and 5 bases from J, leaving 14 bases between. The germline V gene encodes CDR1 MNHEY and CDR2 SMNVEV (reference sequence).

Of note for this clone: Other DNA sequences from this sample encode an identical CDR3 as well. The chain employs TRBV10-3 and TRBJ1-2; TRBD1 agrees at 9 bases. The V and J ends lost 8 bases and 2 bases, in that order; junction bases with no gene match: 3. CDR3 size: 13 residues. Per the germline V gene, CDR1 is ENHRY and CDR2 is SYGVKD. This CDR3 reads CAIRTGANYGYTF. In nucleotides, the CDR3 is TGTGCCATCCGGACAGGGGCAAACTATGGCTACACCTTC.

On this clone itself: Other nucleotide sequences from this sample produce the same CDR3. The V call is TRBV5-1, the J call TRBJ1-3; D gene uncertain. The CDR3 is made up of 16 amino acids. Germline V gene data show CDR1 as SGHRS and CDR2 as YFSETQ. V was trimmed by 0 bases and J by 0 bases, leaving 10 bases between them. The CDR3 loop is CASSLGGRSSGNTIYF. The CDR3 bases are TGCGCCAGCAGCTTGGGCGGCCGGAGCTCTGGAAACACCATATATTTT.

This clone appeared many times. CDR3 region: CASSVGSNEQFF. CDR3 coding DNA: TGTGCCAGCAGTGTCGGGTCCAATGAGCAGTTCTTC. The V and J genes are TRBV2 and TRBJ2-1; D not certain. From germline, CDR1 is SNHLY and CDR2 FYNNEI. The CDR3 totals 12 residues. Trimming pared 4 bases from V and 6 bases from J, leaving 7 bases between.

This chain links TRBV5-6 with TRBJ2-6, with TRBD2 as a possible D gene (5 bases). The CDR3 totals 17 residues. The V gene lost 1 base and the J gene lost 2 bases, with 13 bases spanning the gap. Germline CDR1 and CDR2: SGHDT and YYEEEE. CDR3 DNA sequence: TGTGCCAGCAGCTTGTTCGGACTGTGGACTGGGGCCAACGTCCTGACTTTC. As protein: CASSLFGLWTGANVLTF.

This chain links TRBV11-2 with TRBJ1-2, with D perhaps matching TRBD1 (5 bases). The CDR3 extends over 13 amino acids. Germline CDR1 is SGHAT and CDR2 is FQNNGV. Trimming removed 0 bases at V and 5 bases at J, with 7 bases between. CDR3 loop: CASSLDRDYGYTF. Written as DNA, the CDR3 is TGTGCCAGCAGCTTAGACAGGGATTATGGCTACACCTTC. The variable domain in full, completed from reference TRBV11-2 and TRBJ1-2, reads EAGVAQSPRYKIIEKRQSVAFWCNPISGHATLYWYQQILGQGPKLLIQFQNNGVVDDSQLPKDRFSAERLKGVDSTLKIQPAKLEDSAVYLCASSLDRDYGYTFGSGTRLTVV.

The gene calls are TRBV7-2 and TRBJ1-1, with 8 bases fitting TRBD1. The germline gives CDR1 SGHTA, CDR2 FQGNSA. The CDR3 contains 13 residues. With V trimmed by 11 bases and J by 0 bases, 5 bases remained unmatched. The CDR3 region has the DNA TGTGCCTCCGAGGACAGGGTGAACACTGAAGCTTTCTTT. This gives the protein CASEDRVNTEAFF.

The chain couples TRBV5-1 to TRBJ2-1; D is possibly TRBD2 (5 bases). Trimming took 0 bases from V and 0 from J, leaving 7 bases between them. The CDR3 has 15 residues. The V gene's germline CDR1 is SGHRS and CDR2 YFSETQ. CDR3 amino acids: CASSLGTASYNEQFF. As DNA, the CDR3 is TGCGCCAGCAGCTTGGGGACTGCCTCCTACAATGAGCAGTTCTTC. Drawing the rest from reference TRBV5-1 and TRBJ2-1, the complete variable domain is KAGVTQTPRYLIKTRGQQVTLSCSPISGHRSVSWYQQTPGQGLQFLFEYFSETQRNKGNFPGRFSGRQFSNSRSEMNVSTLELGDSALYLCASSLGTASYNEQFFGPGTRLTVL.

The rearrangement uses TRBV5-1 and TRBJ1-6, with D hard to call. CDR1 and CDR2 (germline): SGHRS, YFSETQ. The CDR3 length is 13 residues. Between the trimmed V and J ends, which lost 0 bases and 7 bases, there was a span of 5 bases. The chain's CDR3 is CASSLETNSPLHF. The CDR3 nucleotides are TGCGCCAGCAGCTTGGAAACAAATTCACCCCTCCACTTT.

The chain combines TRBV9 with TRBJ2-2; TRBD1 aligns across 10 bases. The CDR3 runs to 16 residues. Unmatched junction bases numbered 4, after V lost 1 base and J lost 4 bases. The germline CDR1 and CDR2 sequences are SGDLS and YYNGEE. The CDR3 loop is CASSVRQGASTGELFF. The CDR3 bases are TGTGCCAGCAGCGTAAGACAGGGGGCTTCCACCGGGGAGCTGTTTTTT.

The gene calls are TRBV18 and TRBJ1-2; D unresolved. The CDR3 contains 15 residues. Germline V CDR1 and CDR2: KGHSH, LQKENI. The V and J ends lost 6 bases and 5 bases respectively, with 19 bases between them. The CDR3, as DNA: TGTGCCAGCTCGCCTACTCAGGAACTTTTATATGGCTACACCTTC. The encoded protein is CASSPTQELLYGYTF.

The chain uses TRBV2 and TRBJ1-2; 8 nucleotides line up with TRBD1. V dropped 6 bases and J dropped 4; count of bases not matched to a gene: 7. Germline V lookup: CDR1 SNHLY, CDR2 FYNNEI. The CDR3 has 14 residues. CDR3 residues: CASSQGAISYGYTF. Written as DNA, the CDR3 is TGTGCCAGCAGCCAGGGGGCGATTAGCTATGGCTACACCTTC.

The V and J genes are TRBV6-2 or TRBV6-3 and TRBJ2-1, with 14 positions matching TRBD2. CDR3 length: 15 amino acids. Trimming at V came to 5 bases and at J to 8 bases, leaving 5 bases not matched to a gene. Germline V gene data show CDR1 as MNHEY and CDR2 as SVGEGT. The CDR3 sequence: CASSMRLAGGDEQFF. The CDR3 DNA reads as TGTGCCAGCAGTATGCGACTAGCGGGGGGGGATGAGCAGTTCTTC.